These T cell receptor beta chains were read from a single sample in a study of cytomegalovirus exposure and HLA in healthy donors. Assay used: immunoSEQ multiplex PCR; TCRdb lists only in-frame clones, some missing. The table lists approximately 150,000 clones, approximately 82% of them singletons. The sequencing sample was made of PBMCs. All receptors derive from a male donor in good health and CMV-seronegative. Each CDR3 is given with its conserved first and last residue. A D gene is named only where the DNA matches it firmly. Clone size appears in some rows only: once, few, many, or a class for an expanded clone.

j_call,d_call,clone_size,v_call,cdr3_nt,cdr3_aa
TRBJ2-3,NA,NA,TRBV5-1,TGCGCCAGCAGCAGGACTAACGACGACGATACGCAGTATTTT,CASSRTNDDDTQYF
TRBJ1-6,NA,NA,TRBV18,TGTGCCAGCTCACCGGCGGGAAATAATTCACCCCTCCACTTT,CASSPAGNNSPLHF
TRBJ1-2,NA,NA,TRBV6-6,TGTGCCAGCAGTCCGCGGGGGACGGGAGATGGCTACACCTTC,CASSPRGTGDGYTF
TRBJ2-2,NA,once,TRBV6-6,TGTGCCAGCACTACGACAGTAAACACCGGGGAGCTGTTTTTT,CASTTTVNTGELFF
TRBJ1-1,NA,NA,TRBV5-1,TGCGCCAGCAGCTCCTCACACCCCAACACTGAAGCTTTCTTT,CASSSSHPNTEAFF
TRBJ1-2,NA,NA,TRBV5-6,TGTGCCAGCAGCTTGTACAGGGAAGGCTACACCTTC,CASSLYREGYTF
TRBJ2-7,TRBD1,NA,TRBV15,TGTGCCACCAGCGTTCGGACAGGGGGGTACGAGCAGTACTTC,CATSVRTGGYEQYF
TRBJ2-7,TRBD2,NA,TRBV6-1,TGTGCCAGCAGTGCCTCAAGCGGGGGGGCATACGAGCAGTACTTC,CASSASSGGAYEQYF
TRBJ2-2,NA,few,TRBV6-6,TGTGCCAGCAGTTACTCGATAGGGGGCGGGGAGCTGTTTTTT,CASSYSIGGGELFF
TRBJ1-2,TRBD1,few,TRBV27,TGTGCCAGCAGTGACCAAGACAGGGGTGGCGGCTACACCTTC,CASSDQDRGGGYTF
TRBJ2-1,TRBD2,NA,TRBV27,TGTGCCAGCGGGGGGGAGGGGCTGGGTGAGCAGTTCTTC,CASGGEGLGEQFF
TRBJ1-2,NA,NA,TRBV5-1,TGCGCCAGCAGCTTTTCGGAGGTTCACTACACCTTC,CASSFSEVHYTF
TRBJ2-2,NA,few,TRBV14,TGTGCCAGCAGCCAAACAAGGGGCACCGGGGAGCTGTTTTTT,CASSQTRGTGELFF
TRBJ2-7,NA,NA,TRBV6-1,TGTGCCGTCAGAAGAGACATCTCCTACGAGCAGTACTTC,CAVRRDISYEQYF
TRBJ2-5,TRBD2,NA,TRBV19,TGTGCCAGTAGTATAGGCACTAGCGGGGGGACAAGAGAACCCCAGTACTTC,CASSIGTSGGTREPQYF
TRBJ1-6,TRBD1,NA,TRBV5-4,TGTGCCAGCAGCTCCCCGAAGGAGGGGGCGCAATCACCCCTCCACTTT,CASSSPKEGAQSPLHF
TRBJ2-4,NA,NA,TRBV19,TGTGCCAGTAGTATAACGGGGGCCAAAAACATTCAGTACTTC,CASSITGAKNIQYF
TRBJ2-7,TRBD1,NA,TRBV28,TGTGCCAGCACCCCCACGGGACAGGTCTACGAGCAGTACTTC,CASTPTGQVYEQYF
TRBJ2-7,NA,once,TRBV19,TGTGCCAGTAGTAGCGGGGGCTCCGACTCCTACGAGCAGTACTTC,CASSSGGSDSYEQYF
TRBJ2-7,NA,NA,TRBV13,TGTGCCAGCAGCTTAGGGGACACTGAGGAGCAGTACTTC,CASSLGDTEEQYF
TRBJ2-1,TRBD2,NA,TRBV6-4,TGTGCCAGCAGTGTTTCCAGCGGGAGTAAGGATGAGCAGTTCTTC,CASSVSSGSKDEQFF
TRBJ2-7,TRBD1,once,TRBV13,TGTGCCAGCAGCGTCGGACAGGGGGCCTACGAGCAGTACTTC,CASSVGQGAYEQYF
TRBJ1-4,TRBD1,NA,TRBV5-4,TGTGCCAGCAGCGAGAGGGGGCAACTCACAAAACTGTTTTTT,CASSERGQLTKLFF
TRBJ1-1,NA,NA,TRBV27,TGTGCCAGCAGTTTACAGTTGAACACTGAAGCTTTCTTT,CASSLQLNTEAFF
TRBJ1-5,NA,NA,TRBV19,TGTGCCAGTAGCGATAGTTACAATCAGCCCCAGCATTTT,CASSDSYNQPQHF
TRBJ2-5,NA,NA,TRBV4-2,TGTGCCAGCAGCCTCTTCCGGGACAATCAAGAGACCCAGTACTTC,CASSLFRDNQETQYF